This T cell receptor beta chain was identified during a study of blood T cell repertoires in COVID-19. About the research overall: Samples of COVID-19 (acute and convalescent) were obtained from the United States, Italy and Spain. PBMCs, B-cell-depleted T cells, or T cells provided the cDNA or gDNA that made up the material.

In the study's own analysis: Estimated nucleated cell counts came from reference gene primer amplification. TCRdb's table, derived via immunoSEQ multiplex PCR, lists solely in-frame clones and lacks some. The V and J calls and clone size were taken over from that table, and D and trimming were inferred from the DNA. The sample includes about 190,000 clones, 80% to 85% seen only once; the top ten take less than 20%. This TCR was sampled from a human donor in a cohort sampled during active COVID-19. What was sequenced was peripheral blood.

Here the CDR3 DNA reads TGCGCCAGCAGCTTAGCGGGACCGCAAGAGACCCAGTACTTC. It yields the protein CASSLAGPQETQYF. The genes are TRBV5-1 and TRBJ2-5; 7 bases are a match to TRBD2. Per germline, CDR1 SGHRS and CDR2 YFSETQ. The CDR3 extends over 14 amino acids. V lost 2 bases, J lost 2 bases, and 3 bases stayed unmatched.